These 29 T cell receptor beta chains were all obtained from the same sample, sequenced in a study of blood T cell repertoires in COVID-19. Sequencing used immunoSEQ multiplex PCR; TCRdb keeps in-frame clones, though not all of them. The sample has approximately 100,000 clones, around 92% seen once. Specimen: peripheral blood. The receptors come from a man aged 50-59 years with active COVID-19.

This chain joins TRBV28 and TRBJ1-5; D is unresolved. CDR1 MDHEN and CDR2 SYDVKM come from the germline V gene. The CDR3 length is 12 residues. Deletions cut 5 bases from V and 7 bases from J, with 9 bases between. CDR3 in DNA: TGTGCCAGCAGTCCACAGCGGCAGCCCCAGCATTTT. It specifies CASSPQRQPQHF.

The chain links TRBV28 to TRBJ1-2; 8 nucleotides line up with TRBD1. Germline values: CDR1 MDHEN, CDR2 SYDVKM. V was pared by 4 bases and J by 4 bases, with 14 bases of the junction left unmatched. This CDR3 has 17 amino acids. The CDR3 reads CASSSPGQGARGYGYTF. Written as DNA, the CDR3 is TGTGCCAGCAGTTCCCCCGGGCAGGGGGCTAGAGGCTATGGCTACACCTTC.

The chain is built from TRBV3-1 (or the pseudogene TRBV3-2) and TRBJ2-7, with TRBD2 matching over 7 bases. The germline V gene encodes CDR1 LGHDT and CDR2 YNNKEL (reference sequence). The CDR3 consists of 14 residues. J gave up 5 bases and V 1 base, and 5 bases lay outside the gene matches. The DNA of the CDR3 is TGTGCCAGCAGCCAAGGGTGGGCGGGAGACGAGCAGTACTTC. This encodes CASSQGWAGDEQYF.

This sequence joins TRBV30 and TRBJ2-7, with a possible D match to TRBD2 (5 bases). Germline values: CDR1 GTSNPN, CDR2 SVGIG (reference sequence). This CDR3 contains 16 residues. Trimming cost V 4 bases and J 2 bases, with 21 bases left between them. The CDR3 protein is CAWKLERTLPTYEQYF. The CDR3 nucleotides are TGTGCCTGGAAGCTAGAGCGGACCCTTCCTACCTACGAGCAGTACTTC.

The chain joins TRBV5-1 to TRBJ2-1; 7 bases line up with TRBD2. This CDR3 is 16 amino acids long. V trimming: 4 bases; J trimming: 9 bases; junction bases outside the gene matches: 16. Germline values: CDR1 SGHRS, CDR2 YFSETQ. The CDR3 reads CASSPALAPFGGEQFF. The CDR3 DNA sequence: TGCGCCAGCAGCCCAGCACTAGCGCCGTTTGGAGGTGAGCAGTTCTTC.

The CDR3 sequence: CASTPAGLSYNEQFF. The DNA for the CDR3 is TGTGCCAGTACCCCGGCAGGTCTCTCCTACAATGAGCAGTTCTTC. The V call is TRBV19, the J call TRBJ2-1; the D is unclear. V lost 7 bases and J lost 0, with 13 bases in between. Germline loops: CDR1 LNHDA, CDR2 SQIVND (reference sequence). The CDR3 is 15 residues long.

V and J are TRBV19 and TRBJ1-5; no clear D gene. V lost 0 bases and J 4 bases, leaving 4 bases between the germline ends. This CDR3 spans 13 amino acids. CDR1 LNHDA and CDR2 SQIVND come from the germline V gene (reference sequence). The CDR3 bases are TGTGCCAGTAGTATAGAGGAGAATCAGCCCCAGCATTTT. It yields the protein CASSIEENQPQHF.

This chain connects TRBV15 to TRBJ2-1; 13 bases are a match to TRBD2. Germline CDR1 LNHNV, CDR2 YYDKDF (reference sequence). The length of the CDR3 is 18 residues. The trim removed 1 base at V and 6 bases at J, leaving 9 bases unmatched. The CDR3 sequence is CATSRGPETSGGINEQFF. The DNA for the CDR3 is TGTGCCACCAGCAGAGGCCCTGAGACTAGCGGGGGGATCAATGAGCAGTTCTTC.

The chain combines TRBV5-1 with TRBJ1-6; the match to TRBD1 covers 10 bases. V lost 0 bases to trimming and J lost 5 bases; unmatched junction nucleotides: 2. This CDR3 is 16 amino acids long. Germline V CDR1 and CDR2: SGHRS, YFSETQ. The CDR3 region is CASSLAGTGDNSPLHF. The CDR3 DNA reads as TGCGCCAGCAGCTTGGCCGGGACAGGGGATAATTCACCCCTCCACTTT. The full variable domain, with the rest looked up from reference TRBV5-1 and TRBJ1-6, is KAGVTQTPRYLIKTRGQQVTLSCSPISGHRSVSWYQQTPGQGLQFLFEYFSETQRNKGNFPGRFSGRQFSNSRSEMNVSTLELGDSALYLCASSLAGTGDNSPLHFGNGTRLTVT.

The CDR3 region is CASSELAGDGELFF. In nucleotides, the CDR3 is TGTGCCAGCAGTGAACTAGCGGGAGATGGGGAGCTGTTTTTT. The rearrangement joins TRBV25-1 to TRBJ2-2; TRBD2 matches 10 bases. The CDR3 covers 14 residues. CDR1 is MGHDK, CDR2 SYGVNS, per germline. The trim removed 2 bases at V and 8 bases at J, leaving 2 bases unmatched.

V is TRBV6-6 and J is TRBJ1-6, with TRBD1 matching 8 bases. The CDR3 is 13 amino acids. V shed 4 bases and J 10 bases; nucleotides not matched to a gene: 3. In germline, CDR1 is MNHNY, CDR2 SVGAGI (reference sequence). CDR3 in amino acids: CASSSDRASPLHF. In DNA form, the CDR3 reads TGTGCCAGCAGTTCGGACAGGGCATCACCCCTCCACTTT.

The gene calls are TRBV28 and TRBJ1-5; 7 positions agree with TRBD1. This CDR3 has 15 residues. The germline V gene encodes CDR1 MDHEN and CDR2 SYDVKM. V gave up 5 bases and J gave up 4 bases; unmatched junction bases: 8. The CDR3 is CASSLRQGTNQPQHF. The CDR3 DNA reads TGTGCCAGCAGTCTCAGACAGGGTACGAATCAGCCCCAGCATTTT.

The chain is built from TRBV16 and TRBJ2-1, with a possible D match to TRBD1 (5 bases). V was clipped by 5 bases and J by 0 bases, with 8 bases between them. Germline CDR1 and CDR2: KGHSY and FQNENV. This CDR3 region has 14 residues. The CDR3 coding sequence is TGTGCCAGCAGCAAGGACACCTCCTACAATGAGCAGTTCTTC. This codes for CASSKDTSYNEQFF. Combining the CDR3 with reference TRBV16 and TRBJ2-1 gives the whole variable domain GEEVAQTPKHLVRGEGQKAKLYCAPIKGHSYVFWYQQVLKNEFKFLISFQNENVFDETGMPKERFSAKCLPNSPCSLEIQATKLEDSAVYFCASSKDTSYNEQFFGPGTRLTVL.

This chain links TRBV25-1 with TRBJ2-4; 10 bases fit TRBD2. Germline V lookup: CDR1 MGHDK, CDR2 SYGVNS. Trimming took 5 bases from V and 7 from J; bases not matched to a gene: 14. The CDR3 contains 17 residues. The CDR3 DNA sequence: TGTGCCAGCAGTTCCTTAGCGGGAGGCCTCGGCGGGAACATTCAGTACTTC. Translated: CASSSLAGGLGGNIQYF.

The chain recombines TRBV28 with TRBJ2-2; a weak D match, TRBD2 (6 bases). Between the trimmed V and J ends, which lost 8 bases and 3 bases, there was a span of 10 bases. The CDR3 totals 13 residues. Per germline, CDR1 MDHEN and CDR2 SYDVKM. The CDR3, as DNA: TGTGCCAGCGGGGGGAGTCACACCGGGGAGCTGTTTTTT. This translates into CASGGSHTGELFF.

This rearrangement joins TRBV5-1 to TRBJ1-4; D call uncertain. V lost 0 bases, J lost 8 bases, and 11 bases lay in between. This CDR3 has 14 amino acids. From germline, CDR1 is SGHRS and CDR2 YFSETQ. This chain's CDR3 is CASSLVGEDEKLFF. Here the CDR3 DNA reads TGCGCCAGCAGCTTGGTTGGGGAGGACGAAAAACTGTTTTTT.

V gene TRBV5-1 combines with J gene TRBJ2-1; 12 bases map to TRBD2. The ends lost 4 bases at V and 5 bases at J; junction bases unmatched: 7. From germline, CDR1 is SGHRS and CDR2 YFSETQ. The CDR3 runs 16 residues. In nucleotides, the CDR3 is TGCGCCAGCAGCGGAAGGACTAGCGGGGCGGACAATGAGCAGTTCTTC. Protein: CASSGRTSGADNEQFF. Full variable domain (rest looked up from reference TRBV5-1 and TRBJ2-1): KAGVTQTPRYLIKTRGQQVTLSCSPISGHRSVSWYQQTPGQGLQFLFEYFSETQRNKGNFPGRFSGRQFSNSRSEMNVSTLELGDSALYLCASSGRTSGADNEQFFGPGTRLTVL.

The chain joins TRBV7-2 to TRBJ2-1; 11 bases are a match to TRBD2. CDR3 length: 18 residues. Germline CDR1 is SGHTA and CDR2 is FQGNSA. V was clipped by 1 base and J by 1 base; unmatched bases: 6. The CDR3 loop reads CASSLVLAGETSYNEQFF. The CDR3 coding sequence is TGTGCCAGCAGCTTAGTACTAGCGGGAGAGACGTCCTACAATGAGCAGTTCTTC.

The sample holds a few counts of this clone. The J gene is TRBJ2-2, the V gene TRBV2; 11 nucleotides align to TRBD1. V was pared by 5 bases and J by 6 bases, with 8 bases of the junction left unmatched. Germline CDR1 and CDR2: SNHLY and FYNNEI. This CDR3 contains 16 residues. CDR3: CASSTFPGQGAGELFF. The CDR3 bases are TGTGCCAGCAGTACGTTCCCGGGACAGGGGGCCGGGGAGCTGTTTTTT.

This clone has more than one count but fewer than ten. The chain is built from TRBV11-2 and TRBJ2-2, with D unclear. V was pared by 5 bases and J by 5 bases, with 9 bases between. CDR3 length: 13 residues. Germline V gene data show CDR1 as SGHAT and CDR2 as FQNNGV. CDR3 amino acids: CASSQRKTGELFF. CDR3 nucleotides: TGTGCCAGCAGCCAGCGAAAAACCGGGGAGCTGTTTTTT.

The CDR3 DNA reads as TGCGCCAGCTTCGTGACAGGGCAAACTGAAGCTTTCTTT. Amino acids: CASFVTGQTEAFF. The chain recombines TRBV5-1 with TRBJ1-1, with 7 nucleotides matching TRBD1. This CDR3 spans 13 amino acids. The germline V gene has CDR1 SGHRS and CDR2 YFSETQ. V lost 7 bases and J lost 5; bases outside the gene matches: 8.

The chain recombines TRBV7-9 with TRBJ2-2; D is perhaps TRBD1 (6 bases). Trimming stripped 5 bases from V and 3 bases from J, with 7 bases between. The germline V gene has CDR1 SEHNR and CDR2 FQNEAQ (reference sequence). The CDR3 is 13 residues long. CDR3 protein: CASSHRDTGELFF. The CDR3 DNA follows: TGTGCCAGCAGCCACAGGGACACCGGGGAGCTGTTTTTT.

CDR3 DNA: TGTGCCAGCAGCAATGGCGGGAGTAATAGCAATCAGCCCCAGCATTTT. This gives the protein CASSNGGSNSNQPQHF. This chain links TRBV21-1 with TRBJ1-5. TRBV21-1 constitutes a pseudogene. The length of the CDR3 is 16 residues.

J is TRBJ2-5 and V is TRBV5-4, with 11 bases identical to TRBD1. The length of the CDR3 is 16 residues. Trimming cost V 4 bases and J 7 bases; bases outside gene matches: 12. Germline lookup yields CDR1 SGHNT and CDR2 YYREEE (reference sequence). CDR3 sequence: CASSAGGTGGGGTQYF. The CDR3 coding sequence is TGTGCCAGCAGCGCCGGCGGGACAGGGGGGGGAGGGACCCAGTACTTC.

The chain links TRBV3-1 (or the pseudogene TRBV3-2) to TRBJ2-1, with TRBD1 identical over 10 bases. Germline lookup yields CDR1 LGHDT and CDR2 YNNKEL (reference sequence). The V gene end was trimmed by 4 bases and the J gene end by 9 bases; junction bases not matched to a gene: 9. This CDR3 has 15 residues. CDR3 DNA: TGTGCCAGCAGCCGACAGGGGGCGATCGCACCTGAGCAGTTCTTC. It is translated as CASSRQGAIAPEQFF.

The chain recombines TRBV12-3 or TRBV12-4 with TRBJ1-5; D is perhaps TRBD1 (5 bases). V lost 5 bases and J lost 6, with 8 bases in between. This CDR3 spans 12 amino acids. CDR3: CASSQQGQPQHF. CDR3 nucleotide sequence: TGTGCCAGCAGTCAGCAGGGTCAGCCCCAGCATTTT.

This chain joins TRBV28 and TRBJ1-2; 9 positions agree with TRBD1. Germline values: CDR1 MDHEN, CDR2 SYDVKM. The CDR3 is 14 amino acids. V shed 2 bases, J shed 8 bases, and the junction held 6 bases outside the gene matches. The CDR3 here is CASSLSGTGPGYTF. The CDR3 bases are TGTGCCAGCAGTTTAAGCGGGACAGGGCCCGGCTACACCTTC.

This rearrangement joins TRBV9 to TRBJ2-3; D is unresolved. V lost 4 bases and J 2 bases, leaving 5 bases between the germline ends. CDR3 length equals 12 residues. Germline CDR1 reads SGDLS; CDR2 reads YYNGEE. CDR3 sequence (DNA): TGTGCCAGCAGCTCCCTCACAGATACGCAGTATTTT. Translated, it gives CASSSLTDTQYF. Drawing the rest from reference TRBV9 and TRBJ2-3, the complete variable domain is DSGVTQTPKHLITATGQRVTLRCSPRSGDLSVYWYQQSLDQGLQFLIQYYNGEERAKGNILERFSAQQFPDLHSELNLSSLELGDSALYFCASSSLTDTQYFGPGTRLTVL.

CDR3 sequence: CASGFTRIPYEQYF. CDR3 DNA: TGTGCCAGCGGATTCACCAGGATCCCCTACGAGCAGTACTTC. The J gene is TRBJ2-7, the V gene TRBV27; D gene uncertain. Germline CDR1 is MNHEY and CDR2 is SMNVEV (reference sequence). The length of the CDR3 is 14 residues. V shed 8 bases and J shed 2 bases, with 16 bases lying between them.